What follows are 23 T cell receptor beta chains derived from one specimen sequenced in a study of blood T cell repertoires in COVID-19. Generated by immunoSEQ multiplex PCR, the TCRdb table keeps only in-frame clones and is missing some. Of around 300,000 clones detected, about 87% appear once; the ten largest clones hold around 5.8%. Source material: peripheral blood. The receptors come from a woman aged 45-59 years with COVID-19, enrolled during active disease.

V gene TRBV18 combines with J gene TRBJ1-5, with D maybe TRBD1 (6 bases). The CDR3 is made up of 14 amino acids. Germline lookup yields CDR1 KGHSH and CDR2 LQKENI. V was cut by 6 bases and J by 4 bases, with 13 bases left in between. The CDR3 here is CASSTQGSNQPQHF. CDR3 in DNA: TGTGCCAGCTCCACACAGGGTTCAAATCAGCCCCAGCATTTT.

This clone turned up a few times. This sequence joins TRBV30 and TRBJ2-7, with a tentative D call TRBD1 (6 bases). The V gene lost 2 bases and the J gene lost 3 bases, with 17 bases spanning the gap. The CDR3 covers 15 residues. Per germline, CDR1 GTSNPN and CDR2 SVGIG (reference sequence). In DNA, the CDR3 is TGTGCCTGGAGTACCTACCCAGGGGTCGGCTACGAGCAGTACTTC. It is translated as CAWSTYPGVGYEQYF.

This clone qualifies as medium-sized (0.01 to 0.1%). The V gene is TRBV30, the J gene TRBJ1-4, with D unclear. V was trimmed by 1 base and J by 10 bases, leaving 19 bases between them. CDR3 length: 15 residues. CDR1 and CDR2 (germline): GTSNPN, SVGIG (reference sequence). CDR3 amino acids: CAWSDPVWSRGKLFF. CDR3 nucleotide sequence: TGTGCCTGGAGTGACCCAGTTTGGTCACGAGGAAAACTGTTTTTT.

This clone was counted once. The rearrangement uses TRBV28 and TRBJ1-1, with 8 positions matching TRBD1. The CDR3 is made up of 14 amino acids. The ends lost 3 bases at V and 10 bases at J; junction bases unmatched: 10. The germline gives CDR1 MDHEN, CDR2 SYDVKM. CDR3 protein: CASSFYQGAPGAFF. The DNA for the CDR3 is TGTGCCAGCAGTTTTTATCAGGGGGCGCCGGGAGCTTTCTTT.

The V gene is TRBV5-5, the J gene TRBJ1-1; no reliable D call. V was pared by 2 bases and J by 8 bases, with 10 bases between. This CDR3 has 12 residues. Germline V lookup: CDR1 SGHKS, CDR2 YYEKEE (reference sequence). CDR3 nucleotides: TGTGCCAGCAGCTTTTCGGGGAAAGAAGCTTTCTTT. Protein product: CASSFSGKEAFF.

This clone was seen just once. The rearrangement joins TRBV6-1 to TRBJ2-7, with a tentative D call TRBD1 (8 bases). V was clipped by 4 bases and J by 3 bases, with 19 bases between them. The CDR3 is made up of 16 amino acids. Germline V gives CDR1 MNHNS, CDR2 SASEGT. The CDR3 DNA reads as TGTGCCAGCAGTGGGGCAGCGGGACAGGCATACTACGAGCAGTACTTC. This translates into CASSGAAGQAYYEQYF.

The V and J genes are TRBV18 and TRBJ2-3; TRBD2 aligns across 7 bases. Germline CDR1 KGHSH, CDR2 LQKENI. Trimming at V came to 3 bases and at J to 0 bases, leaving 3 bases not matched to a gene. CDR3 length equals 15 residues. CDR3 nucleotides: TGTGCCAGCTCACCTGTTAGCGGGAGCACAGATACGCAGTATTTT. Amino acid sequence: CASSPVSGSTDTQYF.

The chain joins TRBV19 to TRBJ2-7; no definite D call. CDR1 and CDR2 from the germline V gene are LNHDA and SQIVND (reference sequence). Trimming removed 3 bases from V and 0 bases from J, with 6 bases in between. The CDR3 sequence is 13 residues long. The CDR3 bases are TGTGCCAGTAGTATCCTCCCCTCCTACGAGCAGTACTTC. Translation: CASSILPSYEQYF.

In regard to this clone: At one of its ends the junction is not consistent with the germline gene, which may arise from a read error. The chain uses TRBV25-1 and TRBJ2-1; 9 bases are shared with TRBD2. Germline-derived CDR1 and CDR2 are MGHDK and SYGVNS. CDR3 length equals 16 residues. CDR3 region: CASTEGAGGPYNEQFF. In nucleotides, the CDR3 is TGTGCCAGCACTGAAGGGGCGGGAGGGCCCTACAATGAGCAGTTCTTC.

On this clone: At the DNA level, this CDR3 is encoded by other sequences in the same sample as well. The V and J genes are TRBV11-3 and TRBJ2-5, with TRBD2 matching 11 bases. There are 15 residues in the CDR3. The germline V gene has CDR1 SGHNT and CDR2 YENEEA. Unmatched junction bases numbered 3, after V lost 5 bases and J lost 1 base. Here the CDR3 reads CASSTGLAGQETQYF. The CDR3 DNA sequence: TGTGCCAGCAGCACAGGACTAGCGGGCCAAGAGACCCAGTACTTC.

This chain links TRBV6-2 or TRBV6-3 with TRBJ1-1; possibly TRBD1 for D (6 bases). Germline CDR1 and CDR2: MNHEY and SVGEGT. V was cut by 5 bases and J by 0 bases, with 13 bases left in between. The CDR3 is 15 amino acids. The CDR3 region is CASSERDNVNTEAFF. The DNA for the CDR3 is TGTGCCAGCAGTGAGAGGGACAATGTGAACACTGAAGCTTTCTTT.

In DNA, the CDR3 is TGTGCCGGCCACAGGGGGACAGGGGGCCGCGAGCAGTACTTC. Encoded protein: CAGHRGTGGREQYF. The chain links TRBV6-4 to TRBJ2-7; 12 bases align to TRBD1. The CDR3 has 14 residues. Germline CDR1 MRHNA, CDR2 SNTAGT. Trimming at V came to 11 bases and at J to 6 bases, leaving 11 bases not matched to a gene.

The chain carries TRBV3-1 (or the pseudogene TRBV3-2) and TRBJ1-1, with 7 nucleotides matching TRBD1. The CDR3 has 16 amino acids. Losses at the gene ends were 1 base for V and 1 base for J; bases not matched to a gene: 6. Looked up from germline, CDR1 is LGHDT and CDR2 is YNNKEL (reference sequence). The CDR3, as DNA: TGTGCCAGCAGCCAAGCGGGACAGATAGCGAACACTGAAGCTTTCTTT. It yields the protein CASSQAGQIANTEAFF.

CDR3 protein: CASSRQLSATNEKLFF. The CDR3 bases are TGTGCCAGCAGTCGTCAACTATCCGCAACTAATGAAAAACTGTTTTTT. The chain is built from TRBV11-2 and TRBJ1-4; no definite D call. V was clipped by 6 bases and J by 0 bases, with 14 bases between them. This CDR3 spans 16 amino acids. Germline assignment: CDR1 SGHAT and CDR2 FQNNGV. The whole variable domain, filled in from reference TRBV11-2 and TRBJ1-4, reads EAGVAQSPRYKIIEKRQSVAFWCNPISGHATLYWYQQILGQGPKLLIQFQNNGVVDDSQLPKDRFSAERLKGVDSTLKIQPAKLEDSAVYLCASSRQLSATNEKLFFGSGTQLSVL.

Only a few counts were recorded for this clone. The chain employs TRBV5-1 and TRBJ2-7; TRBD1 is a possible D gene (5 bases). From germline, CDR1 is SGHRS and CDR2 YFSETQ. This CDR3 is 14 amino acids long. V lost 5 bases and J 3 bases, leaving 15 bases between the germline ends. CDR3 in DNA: TGCGCCAGCAGTTACTCCCCGGACAACTACGAGCAGTACTTC. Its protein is CASSYSPDNYEQYF.

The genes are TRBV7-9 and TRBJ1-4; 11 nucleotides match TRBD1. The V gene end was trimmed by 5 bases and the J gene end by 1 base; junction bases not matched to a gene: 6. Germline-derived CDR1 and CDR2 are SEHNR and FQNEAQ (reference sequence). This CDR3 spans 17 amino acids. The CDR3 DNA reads TGTGCCAGCAGCGACACCGGGACAGGGGGAACTAATGAAAAACTGTTTTTT. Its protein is CASSDTGTGGTNEKLFF.

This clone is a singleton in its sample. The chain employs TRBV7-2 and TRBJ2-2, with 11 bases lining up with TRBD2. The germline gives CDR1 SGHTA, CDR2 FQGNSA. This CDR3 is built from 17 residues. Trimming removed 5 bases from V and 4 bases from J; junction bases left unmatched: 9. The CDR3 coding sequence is TGTGCCAGCAGCCTGAGGGTAACTAGCGGGAGCACCGGGGAGCTGTTTTTT. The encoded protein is CASSLRVTSGSTGELFF.

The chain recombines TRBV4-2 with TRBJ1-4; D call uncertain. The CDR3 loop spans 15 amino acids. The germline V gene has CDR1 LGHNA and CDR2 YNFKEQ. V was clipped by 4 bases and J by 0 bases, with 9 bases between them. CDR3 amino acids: CASSRPGTTNEKLFF. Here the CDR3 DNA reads TGTGCCAGCAGCCGGCCAGGCACAACTAATGAAAAACTGTTTTTT.

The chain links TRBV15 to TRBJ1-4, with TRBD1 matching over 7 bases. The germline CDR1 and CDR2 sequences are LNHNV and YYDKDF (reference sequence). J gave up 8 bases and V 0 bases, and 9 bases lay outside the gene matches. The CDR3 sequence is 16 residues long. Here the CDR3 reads CATSREGTGAWEKLFF. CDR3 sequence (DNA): TGTGCCACCAGCAGAGAGGGAACAGGGGCTTGGGAAAAACTGTTTTTT.

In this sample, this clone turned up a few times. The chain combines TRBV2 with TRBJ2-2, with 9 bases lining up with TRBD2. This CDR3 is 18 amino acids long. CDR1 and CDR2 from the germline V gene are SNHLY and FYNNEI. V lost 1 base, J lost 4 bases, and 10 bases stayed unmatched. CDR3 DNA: TGTGCCAGCAGTGAAGACCCTAGCGGGGTACCATCCACCGGGGAGCTGTTTTTT. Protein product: CASSEDPSGVPSTGELFF.

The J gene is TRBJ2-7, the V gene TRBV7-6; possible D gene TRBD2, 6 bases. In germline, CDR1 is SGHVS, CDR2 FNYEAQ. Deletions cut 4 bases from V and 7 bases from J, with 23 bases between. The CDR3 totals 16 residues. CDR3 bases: TGTGCCAGCAGCTGGGTACGGGGCGAGGGAGGTGGGGAGCAGTACTTC. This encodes CASSWVRGEGGGEQYF. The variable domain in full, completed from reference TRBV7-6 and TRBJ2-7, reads GAGVSQSPRYKVTKRGQDVALRCDPISGHVSLYWYRQALGQGPEFLTYFNYEAQQDKSGLPNDRFSAERPEGSISTLTIQRTEQRDSAMYRCASSWVRGEGGGEQYFGPGTRLTVT.

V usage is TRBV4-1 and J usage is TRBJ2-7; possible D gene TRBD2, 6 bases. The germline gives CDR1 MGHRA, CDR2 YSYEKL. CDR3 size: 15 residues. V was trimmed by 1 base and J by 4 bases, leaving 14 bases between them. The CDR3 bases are TGCGCCAGCAGCCAAGGTCAGGCGGGAATATACGAGCAGTACTTC. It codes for CASSQGQAGIYEQYF.

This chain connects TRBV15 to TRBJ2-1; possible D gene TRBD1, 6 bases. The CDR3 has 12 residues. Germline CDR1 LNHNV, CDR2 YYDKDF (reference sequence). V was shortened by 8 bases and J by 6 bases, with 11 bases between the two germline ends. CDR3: CATGGQFNEQFF. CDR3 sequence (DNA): TGTGCCACCGGTGGACAGTTCAATGAGCAGTTCTTC.